The 7 T cell receptor beta chains below come from one sample, sequenced in a study of T cell responses to AZD1222 COVID-19 vaccine. Using immunoSEQ multiplex PCR, the repertoire was profiled, and TCRdb retains in-frame clones only, with some absent. The table has approximately 100,000 clones, 93% seen once. The sequencing used peripheral blood, collected on day 0 of AZD1222 vaccination. These receptors all come from an adult in good health.

To note about this clone: The junction departs from the called germline gene at one end, perhaps through a read error. The rearrangement links TRBV2 to TRBJ1-1; no reliable D call. The CDR3 is made up of 8 amino acids. Germline CDR1 reads SNHLY; CDR2 reads FYNNEI. The CDR3 loop is CASTEAFF. CDR3 nucleotide sequence: TGTGCCAGCACTGAAGCTTTCTTT.

The rearrangement links TRBV5-5 to TRBJ1-1; D is undetermined. Germline V gene lookup returns CDR1 SGHKS and CDR2 YYEKEE (reference sequence). V lost 0 bases to trimming and J lost 4 bases, with 13 bases between them. The CDR3 length is 15 residues. The CDR3 coding sequence is TGTGCCAGCAGCTTGGGCCGAGATATTCGCACTGAAGCTTTCTTT. It codes for CASSLGRDIRTEAFF.

To note about this clone: Since no conserved phenylalanine or tryptophan closes the CDR3, a read error is the likely cause. The DNA is left out, because the CDR3 cannot be placed on it with certainty; the CDR3 is given as TCRdb lists it. The CDR3 here is CASSPGTELEFSSY. The V and J genes are TRBV5-1 and TRBJ1-2; no check of the table's D call, TRBD1, against the DNA was made. Germline V lookup: CDR1 SGHRS, CDR2 YFSETQ. The CDR3 length is 14 residues, termini included.

The chain links TRBV3-1 (or the pseudogene TRBV3-2) to TRBJ1-2; D is perhaps TRBD1 (5 bases). The CDR3 is 13 amino acids. V was clipped by 4 bases and J by 8 bases, with 14 bases between them. Germline V gene data show CDR1 as LGHDT and CDR2 as YNNKEL (reference sequence). The CDR3 DNA reads as TGTGCCAGCAGCCTCGGAACCAGGGCGGGCTACACCTTC. This codes for CASSLGTRAGYTF.

The genes are TRBV27 and TRBJ2-7; a weak D match, TRBD1 (6 bases). The germline CDR1 and CDR2 sequences are MNHEY and SMNVEV (reference sequence). This CDR3 comprises 15 residues. V was pared by 3 bases and J by 2 bases, with 14 bases between. The DNA for the CDR3 is TGTGCCAGCAGTTTCACAGGGTCGGAGGCCTACGAGCAGTACTTC. The encoded protein is CASSFTGSEAYEQYF.

This chain joins TRBV28 and TRBJ1-5, with D possibly TRBD1 on 5 matching bases. Germline V gene sequence: CDR1 MDHEN, CDR2 SYDVKM. The CDR3 runs to 14 residues. V dropped 7 bases and J dropped 2 bases, with 12 bases sitting between them. The CDR3 region is CASTRGWGNQPQHF. CDR3 coding DNA: TGTGCCAGCACCCGGGGGTGGGGCAATCAGCCCCAGCATTTT.

The chain couples TRBV19 to TRBJ2-2; D unresolved. V shed 10 bases and J shed 0 bases, with 21 bases lying between them. This CDR3 comprises 17 residues. The germline V gene encodes CDR1 LNHDA and CDR2 SQIVND (reference sequence). CDR3 DNA: TGTGCCACCAAAAGACTCGACGGAAGGTCGAACACCGGGGAGCTGTTTTTT. It codes for CATKRLDGRSNTGELFF. The full variable domain, with the rest looked up from reference TRBV19 and TRBJ2-2, is DGGITQSPKYLFRKEGQNVTLSCEQNLNHDAMYWYRQDPGQGLRLIYYSQIVNDFQKGDIAEGYSVSREKKESFPLTVTSAQKNPTAFYLCATKRLDGRSNTGELFFGEGSRLTVL.